The source of this T cell receptor beta chain is a study of cytomegalovirus exposure and HLA in healthy donors (dated by TCRdb to 2016 to 2017). Regarding the study in general: An earlier analysis of roughly 610 of the donors reported 276 Gb of sequence data and around 100 million unique TCR beta sequences obtained from roughly 180 million T cells. Roughly 300 gigabases of sequencing data and approximately 80 million unique TCR sequences were included in an early release covering 550 to 650 HLA-typed donors. Among the roughly 400 genotyped donors, approximately 82% belonged to the genetic ancestry cluster associated with self-reported Caucasian donors. The study aimed to test whether signatures of past pathogen exposure could be identified by cataloging public T cell receptors. The T cell repertoires of around 730 subjects were profiled by immunosequencing and related to cytomegalovirus serostatus. In addition to the first cohort of 650 to 750 subjects, a separate validation cohort of 120 different subjects was used. High-throughput TCR immunosequencing, statistical association of individual TCRs with disease status, and machine learning were combined to predict cytomegalovirus infection status. A later analysis re-examined previously published TCR beta repertoires from more than 600 donors and added high-resolution HLA genotyping to investigate patterns of TCR occurrence. In the later analysis, no new phenotypic data were used to find candidate immune exposures; instead, reliance was placed on TCR beta sequences and their occurrence across donors. An earlier analysis of fewer than 700 of the donors applied high-throughput TCR beta sequencing to assess whether each TCR beta V gene segment acted as functional or pseudogenic. Donor age, sex, ethnicity and CMV serostatus were compiled together with the repertoire data. In a later genetic analysis, genome-wide SNP genotypes for about three fifths of the roughly 670 donors were used, and that subset was treated as a discovery cohort. All discovery cohort repertoires had been generated on a single sequencing platform. HLA typing covered class I and class II loci at four-digit resolution. The number of donors typed differed by locus, with roughly 629-640 for A, B, C, DRB1 and DQB1, 522 for DQA1, nearly 610 for DPA1, and approximately 470 for DPB1. Because of strong linkage in the cohort, five DR-DQ haplotypes were treated as single units for association and clustering. Among about 410 genotyped donors of the cohort, an average of around 240,000 unique TCR beta nucleotide sequences was sequenced per donor, of which roughly 17% were non-productive. Study-level results and caveats: Because counts were too low, around 18 rarely observed V segments, including chromosome 9 orphons, were left out of the earlier analysis of a few hundred of the donors. A later analysis reported that several top co-occurrence clusters appeared linked to parvovirus B19, influenza, CMV and Epstein-Barr virus. At a false discovery rate of 0.05, a later analysis linked some 18,000 TCR beta sequences to specific HLA alleles. The presence/absence analyses assumed that sequencing depth was roughly uniform across donors, and that assumption may not be true. According to the authors, the approach could potentially be generalized to other disease states and immunological phenotypes. A few of the identified cytomegalovirus-associated TCR beta chains were confirmed in vitro to be specific for cytomegalovirus antigens. Some IMGT-functional V segments, including TRBV6-2 and TRBV6-3, could not be told apart with the 87-base-pair reads, so those segments were excluded. In both the original and validation cohorts, the classifier was reported to diagnose cytomegalovirus status with high specificity and sensitivity. While some public TCRs were present in many individuals, most TCR sequences turned up only very rarely across donors. According to a later analysis, most CMV-associated TCR beta chains appeared to be HLA-restricted, and the HLA associations seemed to be driven largely by CMV exposure. Because HLA typing was unavailable for some donors at each locus, only the typed subset was used in association tests. The study listed 164 TCR beta chains as associated with cytomegalovirus. In a later analysis, HLA-associated TCR beta chains showed more clonal expansion and lower generation probabilities than non-associated chains that were equally common. Linkage disequilibrium might explain the correlated functional status among segregating V segments, but an unknown experimental factor could not be ruled out. Only TCR beta chains were sequenced in this cohort, and the absence of alpha or paired-chain data limited detectable features. The sequencing pipeline was judged likely to have produced a cluster of highly shared sequence variants as a technical artifact. Broadly in line with IMGT annotations, most TCR beta V segments showed up in productive rearrangements about 87% or about 30% of the time in an earlier analysis of some 590 of the donors. Strong co-occurrence of HLA alleles, especially DR and DQ, made assigning TCR associations to individual alleles difficult. The only immune exposure information available for the cohort was CMV serostatus. According to a later genetic analysis, donors in an Asian-associated ancestry cluster had fewer N-insertions in productive TCRs than the roughly 670-donor mean. In a later genetic analysis, a missense DCLRE1C variant was associated with V-gene and J-gene trimming of TCR beta chains, and the association was replicated in an independent cohort. A further reported finding was that TCR beta sequences accurately predicted the HLA-A and HLA-B alleles for most subjects in the first cohort. According to a later analysis, TCR association rates differed among HLA loci, with DRB1 alleles showing the most associated TCRs and HLA-C alleles showing the fewest.

Libraries were built with the immunoSEQ multiplex PCR assay. A mixture of 60 forward primers for TCR Vbeta segments and 13 reverse primers for TCR Jbeta segments was used in the multiplex PCR. The CDR3 region of rearranged TCR beta genes was amplified from genomic DNA by a multiplex PCR assay. The Illumina HiSeq System was used to sequence the amplified TCR beta libraries as 87-base-pair reads. In the source study's methods: In a later analysis, some 80 million unique TCR beta chains were counted across the 690 or so repertoires, and roughly 9.9 million of these chains were shared by at least two donors. Raw reads were error-corrected and collapsed into unique sequences by a nearest-neighbor algorithm in which closely related sequences were merged to remove PCR and sequencing errors. To assign V, D and J gene segments, CDR3 sequences were aligned to IMGT reference sequences. For a sequence to be retained, at least a six-nucleotide match to both a V gene segment and a J gene segment was required. Rearrangements were classified as productive when the CDR3 lacked stop codons and remained in frame with V and J, and all other rearrangements were classified as non-productive. CDR3 was defined by IMGT convention, running from the second conserved V-encoded cysteine to the conserved J-encoded phenylalanine. The earlier analysis of about 530 of the donors excluded any sequence lacking an unambiguous match to a single V gene segment. In an earlier analysis of around 600 of the donors, V segments were called functional above 56.7% productive rearrangements and were called segregating when the between-donor standard deviation exceeded 5%. A statistical classification framework was built to diagnose cytomegalovirus status from the catalog of TCR beta chain sequences. In a later analysis, TCR nucleotide sequences were compared against IMGT/GENE-DB human TR gene sequences so that V and J genes could be assigned. In a later analysis, CDR3 sequences and most-parsimonious VDJ recombination scenarios were assigned using the TCRdist pipeline. A later analysis defined each TCR beta chain by its CDR3 amino acid sequence plus V-gene family, and excluded reads lacking a unique V-gene family. As a way to deal with suspected cross-contamination and a sequencing artifact, a later analysis dropped roughly 600 nucleotide sequences that were highly shared and had low generation probability. In a later analysis, a clonal expansion index was calculated for each public chain from normalized within-repertoire ranks of inferred template counts. Generation probabilities in a later analysis came from a VDJ recombination model fitted to out-of-frame rearrangements, and those results were checked against IGoR. Hypergeometric tests were used in a later analysis to score TCR-TCR, TCR-HLA and TCR-CMV co-occurrence, with a repertoire-size bias correction applied to the TCR pairs. To estimate false discovery rates, a later analysis permuted the HLA or CMV assignments 20 times. In a later analysis, co-occurring TCRs were grouped using DBSCAN, with TCRdist sequence similarity added in when clustering inside HLA-allele-positive subsets. Repertoires with fewer than 30,000 or more than 120,000 public chains, plus five repertoires with anomalous nucleotide sharing, were excluded from co-occurrence clustering. Imported from immuneACCESS, the table was reduced by TCRdb to in-frame sequences with V and J called. These copies leave out some clones; in studies compared against another copy, an unresolved V gene accounts for under half, and the cause of the remainder is not known. The V and J calls and clone size are taken from that table; D and trimming were inferred from the DNA. The sample data list 150,000 or so clones, and 81% of these were observed just once. The top ten constitute over 4.5% of the sample.

From its cysteine to its phenylalanine, the CDR3 spans 18 amino acids. Only the CDR3 part of the read is kept: 54 bases, read in frame from the first base. At the junction V is shortened by 2 bases and J by 2 bases; bases outside the gene matches: 8. CDR1 SGHTA and CDR2 FQGNSA are derived from the germline V gene. This clone is a singleton in its sample. Its antigen target is currently unknown. The input lacks base qualities; no much larger clone sits a single base away. The cohort was made up of about 670 healthy bone marrow donors. At the time of sampling, all cohort members were nominally healthy, though unrecorded immune exposures were likely present. The donor was CMV seropositive and was included in the group of 300 or so seropositive cohort members. A peripheral blood sample was collected from each donor, and TCR beta sequencing was performed on peripheral blood mononuclear cells. Genomic DNA extraction from the blood cell samples was performed with the Qiagen DNeasy Blood Extraction Kit.

Sequenced input: PBMCs. The source is a woman between 18 and 30 years old in good health and CMV-seropositive. This sequence uses TRBV7-2 and TRBJ2-3; 12 bases in between match TRBD1. The DNA is TGTGCCAGCAGCTTACTATTGGGACAGGGGGCATTCACAGATACGCAGTATTTT. Translation gives CASSLLLGQGAFTDTQYF.